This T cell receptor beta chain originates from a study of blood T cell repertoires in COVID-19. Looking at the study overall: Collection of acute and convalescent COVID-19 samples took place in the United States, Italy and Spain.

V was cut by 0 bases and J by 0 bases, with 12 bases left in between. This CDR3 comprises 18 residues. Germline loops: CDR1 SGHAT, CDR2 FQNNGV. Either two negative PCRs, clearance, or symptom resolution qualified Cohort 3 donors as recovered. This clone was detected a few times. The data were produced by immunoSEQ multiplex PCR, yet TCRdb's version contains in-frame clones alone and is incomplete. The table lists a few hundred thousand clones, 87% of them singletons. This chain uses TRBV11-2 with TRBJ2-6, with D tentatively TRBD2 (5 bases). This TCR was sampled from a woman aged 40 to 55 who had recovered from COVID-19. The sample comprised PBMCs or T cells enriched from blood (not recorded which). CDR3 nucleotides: TGTGCCAGCAGCTTAGACTTGGTAGCGAGCTCTGGGGCCAACGTCCTGACTTTC. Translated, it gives CASSLDLVASSGANVLTF.